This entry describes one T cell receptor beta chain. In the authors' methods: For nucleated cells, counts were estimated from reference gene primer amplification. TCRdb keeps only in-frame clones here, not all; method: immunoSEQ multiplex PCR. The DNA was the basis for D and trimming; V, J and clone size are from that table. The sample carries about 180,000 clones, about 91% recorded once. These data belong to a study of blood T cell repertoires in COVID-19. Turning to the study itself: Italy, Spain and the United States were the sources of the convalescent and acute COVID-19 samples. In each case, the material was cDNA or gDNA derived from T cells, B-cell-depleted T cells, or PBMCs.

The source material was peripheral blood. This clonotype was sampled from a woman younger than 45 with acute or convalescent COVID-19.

The CDR3 is CASSDTMINSPLHF. The CDR3 DNA is TGTGCCAGCAGTGACACTATGATAAATTCACCCCTCCACTTT. The chain joins TRBV2 to TRBJ1-6; D is unclear. The CDR3 consists of 14 residues. V shed 3 bases and J shed 7 bases, with 10 bases lying between them. From germline, CDR1 is SNHLY and CDR2 FYNNEI.